The clone carrying this TCR beta chain occurred a few times. Antigen: not known. TCRdb fed the 5' RACE reads into MiXCR, producing one record per CDR3 protein. The sample holds around 530,000 distinct CDR3 sequences, over 12% seen once. This entry comes from a study of identical twins. Study findings and constraints: Abundant beta clonotypes from cord blood had fewer insertions, unlike memory repertoires, which showed none. Twins' excess sharing was less marked for out-of-frame beta sequences.

The germline gives CDR1 LGHNT, CDR2 FRNRAP. Losses at the gene ends were 6 bases for V and 6 bases for J; bases not matched to a gene: 5. This CDR3 has 14 amino acids. The data also belong to a second study, concerning yellow fever vaccine responses in identical twins.

The V call is TRBV12-5, the J call TRBJ2-2; 9 bases agree with TRBD2. What was sequenced was CD4+ T cells sorted from blood. This receptor was taken from a woman between 18 and 29 years old in good health. Here the CDR3 DNA reads TGTGCTAGTGGGTCGGGACTAGCTGCCGGGGAGCTGTTTTTT. Translating gives CASGSGLAAGELFF.